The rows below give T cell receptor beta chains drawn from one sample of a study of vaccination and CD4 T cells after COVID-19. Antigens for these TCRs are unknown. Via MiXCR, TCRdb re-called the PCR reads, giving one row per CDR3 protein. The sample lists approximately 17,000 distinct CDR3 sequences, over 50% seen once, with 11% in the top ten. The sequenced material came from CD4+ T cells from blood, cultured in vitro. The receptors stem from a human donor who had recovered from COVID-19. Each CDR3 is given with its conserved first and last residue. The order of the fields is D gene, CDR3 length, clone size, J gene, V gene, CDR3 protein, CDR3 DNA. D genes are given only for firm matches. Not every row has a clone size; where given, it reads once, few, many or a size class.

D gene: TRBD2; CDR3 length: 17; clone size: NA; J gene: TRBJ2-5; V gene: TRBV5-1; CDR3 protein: CASSWSGTSGDQETQYF; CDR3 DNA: TGCGCCAGCAGTTGGTCCGGGACTAGCGGGGATCAAGAGACCCAGTACTTC
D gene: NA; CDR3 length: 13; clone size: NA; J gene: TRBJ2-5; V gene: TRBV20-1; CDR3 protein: CSALKPGEETQYF; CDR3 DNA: TGCAGTGCCCTAAAACCGGGCGAAGAGACCCAGTACTTC
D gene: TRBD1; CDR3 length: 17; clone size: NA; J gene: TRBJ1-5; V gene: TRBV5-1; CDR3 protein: CASSLGPGTGPNQPQHF; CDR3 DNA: TGCGCCAGCAGCTTGGGGCCCGGGACAGGCCCAAATCAGCCCCAGCATTTT
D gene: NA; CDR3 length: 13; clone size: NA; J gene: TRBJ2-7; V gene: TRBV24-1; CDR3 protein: CATSAGSRYEQYF; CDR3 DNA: TGTGCCACCAGCGCCGGGTCCCGCTACGAGCAGTACTTC
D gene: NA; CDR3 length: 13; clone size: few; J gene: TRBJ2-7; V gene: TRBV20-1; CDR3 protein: CSVSRDPGAEQYF; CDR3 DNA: TGCAGTGTTAGCAGGGACCCGGGGGCCGAGCAGTACTTC
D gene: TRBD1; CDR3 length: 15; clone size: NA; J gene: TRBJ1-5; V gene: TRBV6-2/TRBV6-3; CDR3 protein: CASGQGAWGNQPQHF; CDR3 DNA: TGTGCCAGCGGACAGGGGGCGTGGGGCAATCAGCCCCAGCATTTT
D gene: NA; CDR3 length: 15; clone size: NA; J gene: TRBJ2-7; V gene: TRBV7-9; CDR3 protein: CASSLGAWSSYEQYF; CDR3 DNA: TGTGCCAGCAGCTTAGGGGCTTGGAGCTCCTACGAGCAGTACTTC
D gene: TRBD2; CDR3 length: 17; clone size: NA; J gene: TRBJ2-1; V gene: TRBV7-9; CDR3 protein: CASSPPSGGRFESGQFF; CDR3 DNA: TGTGCCAGCAGCCCTCCGAGCGGGGGCCGCTTTGAAAGCGGGCAGTTCTTC
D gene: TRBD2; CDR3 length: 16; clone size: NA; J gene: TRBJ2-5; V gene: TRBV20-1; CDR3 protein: CSASLASGRDPETQYF; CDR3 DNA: TGCAGTGCTAGTCTTGCTAGCGGGAGGGACCCAGAGACCCAGTACTTC
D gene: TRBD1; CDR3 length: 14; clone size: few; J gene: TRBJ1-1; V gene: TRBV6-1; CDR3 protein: CASIGQGAYTEAFF; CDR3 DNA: TGTGCCAGCATCGGACAGGGGGCTTACACTGAAGCTTTCTTT
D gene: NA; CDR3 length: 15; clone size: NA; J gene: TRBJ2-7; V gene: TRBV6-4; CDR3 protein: CASSVSGAPSYEQYF; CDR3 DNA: TGTGCCAGCAGCGTTTCAGGGGCTCCCTCCTACGAGCAGTACTTC
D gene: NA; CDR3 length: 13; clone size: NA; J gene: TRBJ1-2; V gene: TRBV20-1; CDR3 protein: CSARTDRNYGYTF; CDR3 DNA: TGCAGTGCTAGGACCGACCGTAACTATGGCTACACCTTC
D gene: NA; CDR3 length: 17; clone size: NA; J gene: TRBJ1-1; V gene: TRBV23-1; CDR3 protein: CASSQRGGRRRNTEAFF; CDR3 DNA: TGCGCCAGCAGTCAACGGGGGGGGCGGAGGAGGAACACTGAGGCTTTCTTT
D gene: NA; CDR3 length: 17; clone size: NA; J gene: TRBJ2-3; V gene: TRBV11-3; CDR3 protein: CASSFFGRGRSTDTQYF; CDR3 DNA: TGTGCCAGCAGCTTTTTCGGGCGGGGTAGGAGCACAGATACGCAGTATTTT
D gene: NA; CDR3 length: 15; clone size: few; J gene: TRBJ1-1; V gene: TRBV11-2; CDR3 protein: CASSSPAGLGTEAFF; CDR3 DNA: TGTGCCAGCAGCTCCCCGGCGGGGTTGGGCACTGAAGCTTTCTTT
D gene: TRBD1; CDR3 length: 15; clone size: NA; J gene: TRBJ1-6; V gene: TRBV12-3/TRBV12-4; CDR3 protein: CASSLGTEVSRPLHF; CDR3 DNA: TGTGCCAGCAGTCTCGGGACAGAGGTATCTCGACCCCTCCACTTT
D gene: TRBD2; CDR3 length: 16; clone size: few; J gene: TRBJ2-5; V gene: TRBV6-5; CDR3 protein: CASSSSETSDKETQYF; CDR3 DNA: TGTGCCAGCAGTTCGTCCGAGACTAGCGACAAAGAGACCCAGTACTTC
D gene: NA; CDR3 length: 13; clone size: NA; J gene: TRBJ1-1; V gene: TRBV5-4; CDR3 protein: CASSWRGNTEAFF; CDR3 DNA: TGTGCCAGCAGCTGGCGGGGGAACACTGAAGCTTTCTTT
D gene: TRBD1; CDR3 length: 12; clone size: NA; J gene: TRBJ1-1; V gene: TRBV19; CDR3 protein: CASAGQGGEAFF; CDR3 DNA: TGTGCCAGTGCGGGACAGGGCGGTGAAGCTTTCTTT
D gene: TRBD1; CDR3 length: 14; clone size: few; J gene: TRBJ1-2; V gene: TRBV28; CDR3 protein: CASSLGTGDYGYTF; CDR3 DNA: TGTGCCAGCAGTCTGGGGACAGGGGACTATGGCTACACCTTC
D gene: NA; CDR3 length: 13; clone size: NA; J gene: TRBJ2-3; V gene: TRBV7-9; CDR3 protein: CASSLGEKSGQYF; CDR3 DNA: TGTGCCAGCAGCTTAGGAGAAAAGTCGGGGCAGTATTTT
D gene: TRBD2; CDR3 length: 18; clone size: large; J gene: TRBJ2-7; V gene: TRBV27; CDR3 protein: CASSTGGGQRGVSGEQYF; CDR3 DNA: TGTGCCAGCAGTACCGGGGGGGGCCAGCGAGGAGTATCGGGCGAGCAGTACTTC
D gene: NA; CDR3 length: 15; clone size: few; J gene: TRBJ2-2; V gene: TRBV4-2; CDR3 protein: CASSQDLRSRGELFF; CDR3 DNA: TGTGCCAGCAGCCAAGATCTCAGGTCACGCGGGGAGCTGTTTTTT
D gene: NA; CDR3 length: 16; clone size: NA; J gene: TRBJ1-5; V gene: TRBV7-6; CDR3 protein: CASSLGGGYSNQPQHF; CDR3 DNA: TGTGCCAGCAGCTTAGGGGGGGGGTATAGCAATCAGCCCCAGCATTTT
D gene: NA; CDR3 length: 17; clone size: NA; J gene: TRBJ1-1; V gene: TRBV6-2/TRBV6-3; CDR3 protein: CASSPLAFTGSNTEAFF; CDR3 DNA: TGTGCCAGCAGTCCCCTTGCCTTCACAGGGTCGAACACTGAAGCTTTCTTT
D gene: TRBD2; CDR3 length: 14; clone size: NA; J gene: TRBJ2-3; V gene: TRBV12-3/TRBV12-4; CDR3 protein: CASSLGLAGDTQYF; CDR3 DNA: TGTGCCAGCAGTTTAGGGCTAGCGGGGGATACGCAGTATTTT
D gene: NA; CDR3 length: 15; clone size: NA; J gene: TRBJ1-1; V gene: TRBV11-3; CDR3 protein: CASSLGTAWGTEAFF; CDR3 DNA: TGTGCCAGCAGCTTAGGGACAGCATGGGGCACTGAAGCTTTCTTT
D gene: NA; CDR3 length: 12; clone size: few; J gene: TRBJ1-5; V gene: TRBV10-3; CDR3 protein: CAIGVSNQPQHF; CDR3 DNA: TGTGCCATCGGAGTGAGCAATCAGCCCCAGCATTTT
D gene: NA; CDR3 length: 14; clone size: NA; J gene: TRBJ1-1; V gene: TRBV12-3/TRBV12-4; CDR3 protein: CASSLGNLGTEAFF; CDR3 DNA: TGTGCCAGCAGTTTAGGGAACTTAGGGACTGAAGCTTTCTTT
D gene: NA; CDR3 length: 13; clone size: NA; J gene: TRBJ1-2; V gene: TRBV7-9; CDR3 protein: CAGSLVGAQGYTF; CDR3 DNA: TGTGCCGGCAGCTTAGTAGGGGCGCAGGGCTACACCTTC
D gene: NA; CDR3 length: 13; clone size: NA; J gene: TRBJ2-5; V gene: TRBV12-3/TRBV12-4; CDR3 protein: CASSFLAQETQYF; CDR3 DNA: TGTGCCAGCAGTTTCTTGGCTCAAGAGACCCAGTACTTC
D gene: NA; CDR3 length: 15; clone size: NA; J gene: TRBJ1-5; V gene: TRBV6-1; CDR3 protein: CASSDRTEKDQPQHF; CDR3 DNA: TGTGCCAGCAGTGACCGGACAGAAAAGGATCAGCCCCAGCATTTT
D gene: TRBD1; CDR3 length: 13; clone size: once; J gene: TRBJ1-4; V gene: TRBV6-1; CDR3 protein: CASRTGVEQELFF; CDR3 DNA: TGTGCCAGCAGGACAGGGGTCGAACAGGAACTGTTTTTT
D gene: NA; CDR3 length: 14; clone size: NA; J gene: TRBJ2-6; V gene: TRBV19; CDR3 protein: CATQQGGGANVPTF; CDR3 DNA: TGTGCCACCCAGCAGGGTGGTGGGGCCAACGTCCCGACTTTC
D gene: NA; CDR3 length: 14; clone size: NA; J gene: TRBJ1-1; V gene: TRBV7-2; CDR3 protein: CASSFRDRGTEAFF; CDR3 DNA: TGTGCCAGCAGCTTCCGGGACCGGGGCACTGAAGCTTTCTTT
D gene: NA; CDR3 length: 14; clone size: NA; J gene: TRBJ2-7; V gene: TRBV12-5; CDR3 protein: CASGSGTPSYEQYF; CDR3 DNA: TGTGCTAGTGGTTCCGGGACACCCTCCTACGAGCAGTACTTC
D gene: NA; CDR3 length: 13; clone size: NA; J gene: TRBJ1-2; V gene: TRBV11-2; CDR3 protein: CASGQNTNYGYTF; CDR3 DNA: TGTGCCAGCGGTCAAAACACTAACTATGGCTACACCTTC
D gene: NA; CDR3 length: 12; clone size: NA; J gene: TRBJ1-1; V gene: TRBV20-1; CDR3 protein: CTLLGVNTEAFF; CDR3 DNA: TGCACTCTCCTAGGAGTGAACACTGAAGCTTTCTTT
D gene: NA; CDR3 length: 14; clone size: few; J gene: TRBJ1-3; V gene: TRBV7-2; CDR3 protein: CASSLSPAGGTIYF; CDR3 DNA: TGTGCCAGCAGCTTAAGTCCAGCCGGGGGCACCATATATTTT
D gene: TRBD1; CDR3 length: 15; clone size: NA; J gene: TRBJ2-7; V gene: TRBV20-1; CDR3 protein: CSARPRDRASYEQYF; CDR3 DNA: TGCAGTGCTAGGCCTAGGGACAGGGCCTCCTACGAGCAGTACTTC
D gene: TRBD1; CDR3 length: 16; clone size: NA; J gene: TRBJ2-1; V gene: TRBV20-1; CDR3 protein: CSARGPIQGAYNEQFF; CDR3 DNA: TGCAGTGCTAGAGGACCCATCCAGGGGGCATACAATGAGCAGTTCTTC
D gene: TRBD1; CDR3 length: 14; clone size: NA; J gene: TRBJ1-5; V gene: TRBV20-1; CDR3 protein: CSAPRTGADQPQHF; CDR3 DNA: TGCAGTGCTCCCAGGACAGGGGCGGATCAGCCCCAGCATTTT
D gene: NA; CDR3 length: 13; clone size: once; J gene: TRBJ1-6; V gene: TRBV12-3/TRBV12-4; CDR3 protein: CASSFTLNSPLHF; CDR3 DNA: TGTGCCAGCAGTTTCACCCTTAATTCACCCCTCCACTTT
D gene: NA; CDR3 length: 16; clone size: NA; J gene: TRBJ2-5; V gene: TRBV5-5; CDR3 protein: CASSPSVGGGQETQYF; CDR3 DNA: TGTGCCAGCAGCCCGAGTGTCGGAGGGGGCCAAGAGACCCAGTACTTC
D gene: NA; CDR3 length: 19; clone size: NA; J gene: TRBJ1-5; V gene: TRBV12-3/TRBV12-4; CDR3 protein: CASSLGGTGLTGSNQPQHF; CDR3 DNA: TGTGCCAGCAGTTTAGGCGGAACAGGGCTAACTGGGAGCAATCAGCCCCAGCATTTT
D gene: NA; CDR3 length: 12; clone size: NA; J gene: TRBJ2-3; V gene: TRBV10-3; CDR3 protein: CAISEQGDTQYF; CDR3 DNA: TGTGCCATCAGTGAACAAGGGGATACGCAGTATTTT
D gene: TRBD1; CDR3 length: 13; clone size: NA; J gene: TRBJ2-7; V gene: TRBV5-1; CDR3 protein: CASSWGTGGEQYF; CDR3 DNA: TGCGCCAGCAGCTGGGGGACAGGGGGCGAGCAGTACTTC
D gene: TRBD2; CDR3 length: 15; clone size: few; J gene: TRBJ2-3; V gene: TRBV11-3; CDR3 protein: CASSGRTSGTDTQYF; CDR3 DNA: TGTGCCAGCAGCGGCAGGACTAGCGGCACAGATACGCAGTATTTT
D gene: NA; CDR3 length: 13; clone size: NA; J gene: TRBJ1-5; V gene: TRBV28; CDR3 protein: CASSLAVGQPQHF; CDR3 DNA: TGTGCCAGCAGTTTGGCGGTGGGTCAGCCCCAGCATTTT
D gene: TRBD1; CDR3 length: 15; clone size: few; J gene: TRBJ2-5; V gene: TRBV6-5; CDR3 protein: CASSYTGGVVETQYF; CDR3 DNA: TGTGCCAGCAGTTACACAGGGGGCGTCGTAGAGACCCAGTACTTC